This T cell receptor beta chain was profiled in a study of T cells in Graves' hyperthyroidism and ophthalmopathy. This CDR3 contains 16 residues. The V end was cut by 5 bases, the J end by 3 bases, with 19 bases between. Germline V gene lookup returns CDR1 SEHNR and CDR2 FQNEAQ (reference sequence). Authors of the study amplified TCR beta CDR3 regions from RNA transcripts. Initially, a first-round RT-PCR of the TCR CDR3 employed the HTBI primer set. TCRdb fed the multiplex PCR reads into MiXCR, producing one record per CDR3 protein. The data contain hundreds of thousands of distinct CDR3 sequences, 11% to 15% of them seen just once; the ten biggest clones take up roughly a tenth. Lactation, pregnancy, other autoimmune disease or uncontrolled infection led to exclusion of patients. This clonotype turned up a few times.

The origin of this receptor is a woman under 30 with Graves' hyperthyroidism. Sequenced: blood. The chain has TRBV7-9 and TRBJ1-1, with TRBD1 as a possible D gene (5 bases). CDR3 DNA: TGTGCCAGCAGCCCTCCCAGGGACCACGGGGACACTGAAGCTTTCTTT. As protein: CASSPPRDHGDTEAFF.